A single sample gave rise to the 31 T cell receptor beta chains below, sequenced in a study of blood T cell repertoires in COVID-19. The data were produced by immunoSEQ multiplex PCR, yet TCRdb's version contains in-frame clones alone and is incomplete. The sample lists approximately 80,000 clones, around 86% occurring once. The sample comprised peripheral blood. The receptors were gathered from an elderly man with acute or convalescent COVID-19.

This rearrangement joins TRBV2 to TRBJ1-6, with D tentatively TRBD1 (6 bases). With 1 base removed from V and 7 bases from J, the gap between germline ends came to 11 bases. The germline V gene encodes CDR1 SNHLY and CDR2 FYNNEI. The CDR3 is made up of 15 amino acids. This CDR3 is CASSEVGGPNSPLHF. The CDR3, as DNA: TGTGCCAGCAGTGAAGTGGGGGGGCCCAATTCACCCCTCCACTTT.

V gene TRBV13 combines with J gene TRBJ2-2; D is perhaps TRBD1 (6 bases). CDR1 is PRHDT and CDR2 is FYEKMQ in the germline V gene (reference sequence). Trimming pared 1 base from V and 6 bases from J, leaving 12 bases between. This CDR3 spans 15 amino acids. CDR3 residues: CASSLEPDSAGELFF. The CDR3 DNA reads as TGTGCCAGCAGCTTAGAGCCGGACAGCGCCGGGGAGCTGTTTTTT.

This chain uses TRBV11-2 with TRBJ2-5; a possible D gene is TRBD2 (6 bases). Germline V gene lookup returns CDR1 SGHAT and CDR2 FQNNGV. V gave up 5 bases and J gave up 5 bases, with 18 bases separating them. There are 15 residues in the CDR3. The CDR3 nucleotides are TGTGCCAGCAGCCAGGAGGGCTTCCGGGCGGAGACCCAGTACTTC. Its translation is CASSQEGFRAETQYF. Variable domain in full (rest from reference TRBV11-2 and TRBJ2-5): EAGVAQSPRYKIIEKRQSVAFWCNPISGHATLYWYQQILGQGPKLLIQFQNNGVVDDSQLPKDRFSAERLKGVDSTLKIQPAKLEDSAVYLCASSQEGFRAETQYFGPGTRLLVL.

The rearrangement uses TRBV6-1 and TRBJ1-5; maybe TRBD1 (6 bases). CDR3 length: 16 residues. V lost 2 bases, J lost 2 bases, and 13 bases lay in between. The germline V gene encodes CDR1 MNHNS and CDR2 SASEGT. In DNA form, the CDR3 reads TGTGCCAGCAGTGAAATGGGGGGGGCGGGCAATCAGCCCCAGCATTTT. It codes for CASSEMGGAGNQPQHF.

This chain joins TRBV7-9 and TRBJ2-5; 7 bases are shared with TRBD1. The CDR3 is made up of 14 amino acids. The V and J ends lost 8 bases and 5 bases, in that order; junction bases with no gene match: 11. CDR1 is SEHNR and CDR2 is FQNEAQ in the germline V gene (reference sequence). The CDR3 here is CASHPGQPFETQYF. CDR3 nucleotides: TGTGCCAGCCATCCGGGACAGCCTTTTGAGACCCAGTACTTC.

The gene calls are TRBV19 and TRBJ1-2; 9 nucleotides align to TRBD1. J gave up 8 bases and V 5 bases, and 9 bases lay outside the gene matches. The CDR3 has 14 residues. The germline V gene encodes CDR1 LNHDA and CDR2 SQIVND (reference sequence). The DNA of the CDR3 is TGTGCCAGTAGTGCCCGGGACAGGGCACGCGGCTACACCTTC. Its protein product is CASSARDRARGYTF.

The rearrangement uses TRBV27 and TRBJ1-4; TRBD1 might be the D (5 bases). V was pared by 2 bases and J by 8 bases, with 12 bases between. Germline CDR1 MNHEY, CDR2 SMNVEV (reference sequence). The CDR3 sequence is 14 residues long. The CDR3 nucleotides are TGTGCCAGCAGTTTAGGTGGGGGAGGCGAAAAACTGTTTTTT. Translating it yields CASSLGGGGEKLFF.

The chain links TRBV15 to TRBJ2-7; TRBD1 matches 9 bases. Per the germline V gene, CDR1 is LNHNV and CDR2 is YYDKDF (reference sequence). Trimming cost V 3 bases and J 3 bases; bases outside gene matches: 6. The CDR3 contains 15 residues. CDR3 nucleotide sequence: TGTGCCACCAGCAGTACAGGGGGCGTAATCTACGAGCAGTACTTC. Its translation: CATSSTGGVIYEQYF.

The V and J genes are TRBV6-1 and TRBJ1-1; possible D gene TRBD1, 5 bases. CDR1 MNHNS and CDR2 SASEGT come from the germline V gene. The CDR3 spans 14 residues. Trimming removed 2 bases from V and 9 bases from J, with 16 bases in between. DNA of the CDR3: TGTGCCAGCAGTGAAAAATTGCAGGGTGGGAAAGCTTTCTTT. Translating it yields CASSEKLQGGKAFF.

V gene TRBV6-5 combines with J gene TRBJ2-5, with 12 bases that match TRBD2. In germline, CDR1 is MNHEY, CDR2 SVGAGI. This CDR3 is built from 15 residues. V was clipped by 6 bases and J by 0 bases; unmatched bases: 2. CDR3 coding DNA: TGTGCCAGCAGCCGACTAGCGGGGGACCAAGAGACCCAGTACTTC. Protein product: CASSRLAGDQETQYF.

V gene TRBV28 combines with J gene TRBJ1-5, with D uncertain. The CDR3 is 15 residues long. CDR1 is MDHEN, CDR2 SYDVKM, per germline. Trimming removed 6 bases at V and 3 bases at J, with 15 bases between. CDR3 in DNA: TGTGCCAGCAGCCCCCCTCCGGGGAACAATCAGCCCCAGCATTTT. This gives the protein CASSPPPGNNQPQHF.

The chain joins TRBV7-9 to TRBJ2-5; D is unclear. Germline V gene lookup returns CDR1 SEHNR and CDR2 FQNEAQ (reference sequence). The CDR3 totals 12 residues. Trimming removed 1 base from V and 5 bases from J, with 5 bases in between. CDR3 residues: CASSLVRETQYF. The CDR3 DNA is TGTGCCAGCAGCTTAGTTCGGGAGACCCAGTACTTC.

This chain uses TRBV28 with TRBJ1-4, with D possibly TRBD1 on 6 matching bases. This CDR3 has 15 residues. Trimming stripped 6 bases from V and 13 bases from J, with 24 bases between. Germline V CDR1 and CDR2: MDHEN, SYDVKM. CDR3 in DNA: TGTGCCAGCAGCCCGCGGACAGACCCTCCCCGGGGACTGTTTTTT. Translated, it gives CASSPRTDPPRGLFF.

The chain links TRBV2 to TRBJ2-5, with D perhaps TRBD1 (6 bases). The CDR3 consists of 13 residues. V was clipped by 6 bases and J by 2 bases, with 10 bases between them. The germline CDR1 and CDR2 sequences are SNHLY and FYNNEI. Here the CDR3 DNA reads TGTGCCAGCAGGCAGGGGAGACAAGAGACCCAGTACTTC. Its protein product is CASRQGRQETQYF.

The CDR3 region is CASSQVRDTEAFF. The DNA for the CDR3 is TGCGCCAGCAGCCAAGTCCGGGACACTGAAGCTTTCTTT. The chain uses TRBV4-1 and TRBJ1-1; D is uncertain. This CDR3 has 13 residues. Germline CDR1 is MGHRA and CDR2 is YSYEKL. The V and J ends lost 1 base and 3 bases respectively, with 6 bases between them.

The V and J genes are TRBV5-4 and TRBJ2-5; 11 bases line up with TRBD1. CDR1 is SGHNT and CDR2 is YYREEE in the germline V gene (reference sequence). The CDR3 length is 17 residues. V gave up 3 bases and J gave up 0 bases; unmatched junction bases: 7. The CDR3 loop is CASSSPGQGVHQETQYF. The DNA for the CDR3 is TGTGCCAGCAGCTCCCCGGGACAGGGGGTGCACCAAGAGACCCAGTACTTC.

The V call is TRBV5-4, the J call TRBJ2-7, with a weak D call TRBD2 (7 bases). Germline-derived CDR1 and CDR2 are SGHNT and YYREEE (reference sequence). The length of the CDR3 is 15 residues. V lost 2 bases and J lost 2, with 14 bases in between. The CDR3 spells CASSFSSRGPYEQYF. DNA of the CDR3: TGTGCCAGCAGCTTTTCCTCGCGGGGGCCCTACGAGCAGTACTTC.

The V and J genes are TRBV30 and TRBJ2-5; a weak D match, TRBD1 (6 bases). Germline V gene lookup returns CDR1 GTSNPN and CDR2 SVGIG (reference sequence). This CDR3 has 14 amino acids. V was shortened by 2 bases and J by 4 bases, with 14 bases between the two germline ends. CDR3: CAWSIGRGVETQYF. CDR3 DNA: TGTGCCTGGAGTATCGGCAGGGGAGTAGAGACCCAGTACTTC.

V usage is TRBV6-5 and J usage is TRBJ2-1; D unclear. This CDR3 comprises 15 residues. Germline CDR1 is MNHEY and CDR2 is SVGAGI. V lost 6 bases and J lost 6, with 18 bases in between. The CDR3 DNA reads TGTGCCAGCAGCCTTAGGCCCTTCTTAGCCAATGAGCAGTTCTTC. The encoded protein is CASSLRPFLANEQFF.

V is TRBV6-5 and J is TRBJ1-1; D remains unclear. Germline lookup yields CDR1 MNHEY and CDR2 SVGAGI. V gave up 6 bases and J gave up 0 bases, with 11 bases separating them. The CDR3 consists of 14 residues. This chain's CDR3 is CASSLEAMNTEAFF. CDR3 DNA: TGTGCCAGCAGCCTCGAAGCCATGAACACTGAAGCTTTCTTT.

The V call is TRBV18, the J call TRBJ1-6, with TRBD1 identical over 8 bases. V gave up 5 bases and J gave up 6 bases; unmatched junction bases: 6. CDR3 length: 15 residues. CDR1 is KGHSH, CDR2 LQKENI, per germline. The CDR3 loop reads CASSVSTGVNSPLHF. DNA of the CDR3: TGTGCCAGCTCAGTATCGACAGGGGTTAATTCACCCCTCCACTTT.

The V gene is TRBV7-6, the J gene TRBJ2-1; D is ambiguous. The CDR3 runs 17 residues. V shed 0 bases and J shed 1 base, with 13 bases lying between them. Germline V gene data show CDR1 as SGHVS and CDR2 as FNYEAQ. The CDR3 DNA reads TGTGCCAGCAGCTTAGCCGGTGACGAGGATTCCTACAATGAGCAGTTCTTC. Translation gives CASSLAGDEDSYNEQFF.

This sequence joins TRBV5-1 and TRBJ2-4; D is perhaps TRBD2 (5 bases). V was pared by 0 bases and J by 0 bases, with 13 bases between. Germline V CDR1 and CDR2: SGHRS, YFSETQ. This CDR3 region has 17 residues. Here the CDR3 DNA reads TGCGCCAGCAGCTTGGGGGGAAGCGGAGTAGCCAAAAACATTCAGTACTTC. Translated: CASSLGGSGVAKNIQYF.

V gene TRBV12-5 combines with J gene TRBJ1-2; D perhaps matches TRBD1 (6 bases). Trimming shortened V by 7 bases and J by 5 bases, and 14 bases separated the two germline ends. This CDR3 is built from 13 residues. Germline CDR1 and CDR2: LGHNT and FRNRAP. This CDR3 reads CASALDSLYGYTF. For the CDR3, the DNA is TGTGCTAGTGCCCTGGACAGCCTTTATGGCTACACCTTC.

In its sample, this clone was seen once. The chain links TRBV14 to TRBJ2-5; 12 nucleotides agree with TRBD2. After removal of 3 bases from V and 2 bases from J, the junction contained 13 bases not matched to a gene. Germline V gene data show CDR1 as SGHDN and CDR2 as FVKESK. This CDR3 has 19 amino acids. The DNA for the CDR3 is TGTGCCAGCAGCCAGGACAGACTAGCGGGAGCCACGGGACAAGAGACCCAGTACTTC. Translation gives CASSQDRLAGATGQETQYF. Variable domain in full (rest from reference TRBV14 and TRBJ2-5): EAGVTQFPSHSVIEKGQTVTLRCDPISGHDNLYWYRRVMGKEIKFLLHFVKESKQDESGMPNNRFLAERTGGTYSTLKVQPAELEDSGVYFCASSQDRLAGATGQETQYFGPGTRLLVL.

The J gene is TRBJ1-1, the V gene TRBV6-2 or TRBV6-3; 7 nucleotides match TRBD1. V shed 0 bases and J 1 base; nucleotides not matched to a gene: 5. CDR3 length: 16 residues. Germline CDR1 reads MNHEY; CDR2 reads SVGEGT. This chain's CDR3 is CASSYSGGQTNTEAFF. In nucleotides, the CDR3 is TGTGCCAGCAGTTACTCGGGGGGACAGACGAACACTGAAGCTTTCTTT.

V and J are TRBV5-1 and TRBJ1-3; 7 positions match TRBD1. The germline CDR1 and CDR2 sequences are SGHRS and YFSETQ. With V trimmed by 0 bases and J by 2 bases, 5 bases remained unmatched. The CDR3 totals 16 residues. CDR3 bases: TGCGCCAGCAGCTTGGAAGGCAGGGGGGCTGGAAACACCATATATTTT. Translating it yields CASSLEGRGAGNTIYF.

This chain joins TRBV7-8 and TRBJ2-6; TRBD1 aligns across 8 bases. V shed 2 bases and J 0 bases; nucleotides not matched to a gene: 9. The CDR3 contains 19 residues. CDR1 is SGHVS and CDR2 is FQNEAQ in the germline V gene. Here the CDR3 DNA reads TGTGCCAGCAGCTTAATGTATGGCAGGGGGCTCTCTGGGGCCAACGTCCTGACTTTC. The encoded protein is CASSLMYGRGLSGANVLTF.

The rearrangement uses TRBV30 and TRBJ2-1; possible D gene TRBD2, 6 bases. This CDR3 contains 17 residues. Deletions cut 2 bases from V and 5 bases from J, with 22 bases between. Germline V lookup: CDR1 GTSNPN, CDR2 SVGIG (reference sequence). The CDR3 loop is CAWSPPLISGVNNEQFF. The CDR3 DNA sequence: TGTGCCTGGAGTCCCCCTTTGATTAGCGGAGTCAACAATGAGCAGTTCTTC.

J is TRBJ1-5 and V is TRBV3-1 (or the pseudogene TRBV3-2); TRBD1 might be the D (6 bases). Germline CDR1 LGHDT, CDR2 YNNKEL (reference sequence). V lost 7 bases and J lost 3, with 10 bases in between. The CDR3 extends over 13 amino acids. The CDR3 is CASTTGFNQPQHF. The CDR3 nucleotides read TGTGCCAGCACCACAGGGTTCAATCAGCCCCAGCATTTT.

The chain is built from TRBV28 and TRBJ1-2; 9 bases match TRBD1. Germline-derived CDR1 and CDR2 are MDHEN and SYDVKM. The ends lost 5 bases at V and 7 bases at J; junction bases unmatched: 17. The CDR3 sequence is 17 residues long. The CDR3 coding sequence is TGTGCCAGCAGTCGGTTCTCCGGGACAGGGAAAGGAGGTGGCTACACCTTC. It encodes CASSRFSGTGKGGGYTF.